These 24 T cell receptor beta chains were all obtained from the same sample, sequenced in a study of graft-versus-host responses after intestinal transplantation (dated by TCRdb to the early 2020s). Their antigen targets remain unknown. Receptor amplification or capture employed the immunoSEQ multiplex PCR assay. TCRdb carries this immuneACCESS record with in-frame sequences only. Its versions omit some clonotypes, under half of them owing to an unresolved V gene in the studies checked, with the rest unexplained. The sample data list tens of thousands of clones, and 90% to 95% of these were observed just once. 5% to 6.5% of the sample goes to the ten largest clones. Read against the paper, the sample's time point label means: cells obtained before transplantation from donor or recipient. The specimen was unstimulated CD8+ T cells sorted from spleen or lymph node cells, collected before intestinal transplant. Source of these receptors: a human donor who received an intestinal transplant.

This chain connects TRBV2 to TRBJ2-1; TRBD2 matches 8 bases. The ends lost 4 bases at V and 5 bases at J; junction bases unmatched: 4. Per the germline V gene, CDR1 is SNHLY and CDR2 is FYNNEI. This CDR3 spans 14 amino acids. The CDR3 loop is CASSAGLGHNEQFF. The CDR3 bases are TGTGCCAGCAGTGCGGGACTAGGACACAATGAGCAGTTCTTC.

The rearrangement joins TRBV27 to TRBJ2-1, with D perhaps matching TRBD2 (5 bases). CDR3 length: 15 amino acids. The germline CDR1 and CDR2 sequences are MNHEY and SMNVEV (reference sequence). The V and J ends lost 2 bases and 3 bases respectively, with 11 bases between them. CDR3 in DNA: TGTGCCAGCAGTTTAGCTCCTAGCAGCTACAATGAGCAGTTCTTC. Its translation is CASSLAPSSYNEQFF.

The V gene is TRBV5-4, the J gene TRBJ1-3, with D possibly TRBD1 on 6 matching bases. Looked up from germline, CDR1 is SGHNT and CDR2 is YYREEE (reference sequence). The CDR3 covers 15 residues. Trimming stripped 2 bases from V and 4 bases from J, with 13 bases between. CDR3 in amino acids: CASSFIGGPGNTIYF. The CDR3 DNA is TGTGCCAGCAGCTTTATAGGGGGGCCCGGAAACACCATATATTTT.

A few counts support this clone. The chain links TRBV5-6 to TRBJ1-4, with 9 bases identical to TRBD1. This CDR3 has 16 amino acids. Germline V gives CDR1 SGHDT, CDR2 YYEEEE. V shed 4 bases and J 12 bases; nucleotides not matched to a gene: 16. CDR3 in amino acids: CASSHGTGTQRWELFF. CDR3 bases: TGTGCCAGCAGCCACGGGACAGGGACCCAAAGGTGGGAACTGTTTTTT.

A note on this clone: Different DNA sequences within this sample yield the same CDR3. The chain combines TRBV19 with TRBJ1-5; D is possibly TRBD1 (6 bases). The germline CDR1 and CDR2 sequences are LNHDA and SQIVND (reference sequence). The CDR3 is 14 amino acids. Trimming left V 1 base short and J 7 bases short, with 11 bases between. The CDR3 sequence: CASSIVGGQQPQHF. Written as DNA, the CDR3 is TGTGCCAGTAGTATAGTGGGGGGCCAGCAGCCCCAGCATTTT.

The rearrangement links TRBV4-1 to TRBJ1-4; 10 nucleotides agree with TRBD1. The J segment lost 7 bases and the V segment lost 4 bases, leaving 9 bases of the junction unmatched. This CDR3 comprises 16 residues. Germline assignment: CDR1 MGHRA and CDR2 YSYEKL. Written as DNA, the CDR3 is TGCGCCAGCAGCCCCGGGACAGGGGTTCAGGGTGAAAAACTGTTTTTT. The encoded protein is CASSPGTGVQGEKLFF.

In this sample, this clone turned up once. The genes are TRBV19 and TRBJ2-1; D ambiguous. From germline, CDR1 is LNHDA and CDR2 SQIVND (reference sequence). Trimming shortened V by 4 bases and J by 3 bases, and 4 bases separated the two germline ends. The CDR3 runs 12 residues. DNA for the CDR3: TGTGCCAGTAGTACCGACTACAATGAGCAGTTCTTC. Protein sequence: CASSTDYNEQFF.

About this clone: The junction does not match germline at one end; this may be a read error. The V and J genes are TRBV19 and TRBJ2-1; D perhaps matches TRBD2 (6 bases). The germline gives CDR1 LNHDA, CDR2 SQIVND (reference sequence). The CDR3 has 15 residues. The CDR3 loop is CASSSLGLANNEQFF. Written as DNA, the CDR3 is TGTGCCAGCAGTAGCCTGGGACTTGCCAACAATGAGCAGTTCTTC.

This chain links TRBV7-7 with TRBJ2-5; D may be TRBD2 (6 bases). Trimming left V 3 bases short and J 3 bases short, with 11 bases between. The CDR3 is 14 residues long. The germline CDR1 and CDR2 sequences are SSHAT and FNYEAQ (reference sequence). CDR3 DNA sequence: TGTGCCAGCAGCTTGGGACTGAGGGAAGAGACCCAGTACTTC. It encodes CASSLGLREETQYF.

This chain links TRBV4-1 with TRBJ2-7; a possible D gene is TRBD1 (6 bases). The V end was cut by 4 bases, the J end by 12 bases, with 22 bases between. Per the germline V gene, CDR1 is MGHRA and CDR2 is YSYEKL. The CDR3 is 14 residues long. CDR3 residues: CASSRGIPRTETYF. CDR3 nucleotide sequence: TGCGCCAGCAGCCGGGGGATACCGCGGACAGAGACGTACTTC.

The chain combines TRBV11-1 with TRBJ2-5; D not resolved. Per the germline V gene, CDR1 is SGHAT and CDR2 is FQDESV (reference sequence). The CDR3 loop spans 15 amino acids. The V gene lost 7 bases and the J gene lost 0 bases, with 15 bases spanning the gap. The CDR3 DNA sequence: TGTGCCAGCACCGAAGGCGGAACAGACCAAGAGACCCAGTACTTC. Protein: CASTEGGTDQETQYF.

This clone was counted between two and nine times. The rearrangement uses TRBV7-2 and TRBJ1-1, with D hard to call. There are 12 residues in the CDR3. The V and J ends lost 5 bases and 7 bases respectively, with 11 bases between them. CDR1 SGHTA and CDR2 FQGNSA come from the germline V gene. The CDR3 loop is CASSGGGVEAFF. CDR3 bases: TGTGCCAGCAGCGGAGGTGGGGTTGAAGCTTTCTTT. The whole variable domain, filled in from reference TRBV7-2 and TRBJ1-1, reads GAGVSQSPSNKVTEKGKDVELRCDPISGHTALYWYRQSLGQGLEFLIYFQGNSAPDKSGLPSDRFSAERTGGSVSTLTIQRTQQEDSAVYLCASSGGGVEAFFGQGTRLTVV.

The chain combines TRBV11-2 with TRBJ1-4; no clear D. Per germline, CDR1 SGHAT and CDR2 FQNNGV. Trimming took 1 base from V and 5 from J, leaving 11 bases between them. The CDR3 consists of 15 residues. CDR3 sequence reads: CASSLAGLRNEKLFF. CDR3 bases: TGTGCCAGCAGCTTAGCGGGGTTGAGGAATGAAAAACTGTTTTTT.

The chain is built from TRBV6-5 and TRBJ1-3; no firm D call. V dropped 6 bases and J dropped 0 bases, with 9 bases sitting between them. The CDR3 spans 14 residues. Germline CDR1 and CDR2: MNHEY and SVGAGI. The CDR3 DNA is TGTGCCAGCAGCCACGGGAGCTCTGGAAACACCATATATTTT. Amino acids: CASSHGSSGNTIYF.

This chain links TRBV5-6 with TRBJ2-1; the match to TRBD1 covers 8 bases. The germline V gene has CDR1 SGHDT and CDR2 YYEEEE. This CDR3 is built from 14 residues. Germline trimming cut 5 bases from V and 2 bases from J; bases unmatched to any gene: 3. This CDR3 is CASRGQAPYNEQFF. In DNA form, the CDR3 reads TGTGCCAGCAGGGGACAGGCCCCCTACAATGAGCAGTTCTTC. Using reference TRBV5-6 and TRBJ2-1 for the parts outside the CDR3, the full variable domain is DAGVTQSPTHLIKTRGQQVTLRCSPKSGHDTVSWYQQALGQGPQFIFQYYEEEERQRGNFPDRFSGHQFPNYSSELNVNALLLGDSALYLCASRGQAPYNEQFFGPGTRLTVL.

The chain links TRBV4-2 to TRBJ2-3, with D possibly matching TRBD1 (5 bases). This CDR3 contains 15 residues. Germline V gives CDR1 LGHNA, CDR2 YNFKEQ. The V gene lost 0 bases and the J gene lost 2 bases, with 9 bases spanning the gap. As DNA, the CDR3 is TGTGCCAGCAGCCAAGAGGACAAGATCACAGATACGCAGTATTTT. Protein: CASSQEDKITDTQYF.

CDR3 protein: CASRIGAYNSPLHF. The CDR3 bases are TGCGCCAGCCGGATCGGGGCTTATAATTCACCCCTCCACTTT. The chain links TRBV10-2 to TRBJ1-6; D perhaps matches TRBD1 (5 bases). The V end was cut by 8 bases, the J end by 4 bases, with 12 bases between. Germline V gives CDR1 WSHSY, CDR2 SAAADI. This CDR3 region has 14 residues.

The rearrangement joins TRBV7-6 to TRBJ1-4, with TRBD1 as a possible D gene (5 bases). Between the trimmed V and J ends, which lost 5 bases and 8 bases, there was a span of 21 bases. This CDR3 region has 16 residues. The germline CDR1 and CDR2 sequences are SGHVS and FNYEAQ. CDR3 protein: CASSPRNAVGGEKLFF. The CDR3 DNA sequence: TGTGCCAGCAGCCCCCGGAACGCGGTGGGGGGGGAAAAACTGTTTTTT. The full variable domain, with the rest looked up from reference TRBV7-6 and TRBJ1-4, is GAGVSQSPRYKVTKRGQDVALRCDPISGHVSLYWYRQALGQGPEFLTYFNYEAQQDKSGLPNDRFSAERPEGSISTLTIQRTEQRDSAMYRCASSPRNAVGGEKLFFGSGTQLSVL.

CDR3 nucleotide sequence: TGTGCCAGCAGCTTAGAAGACAGGAACTATGGCTACACCTTC. It codes for CASSLEDRNYGYTF. The rearrangement links TRBV7-6 to TRBJ1-2; a weak D match, TRBD1 (6 bases). The CDR3 has 14 amino acids. With 1 base removed from V and 2 bases from J, the gap between germline ends came to 8 bases. CDR1 and CDR2 (germline): SGHVS, FNYEAQ.

The chain combines TRBV18 with TRBJ2-5, with D hard to call. CDR3 length equals 13 residues. V was clipped by 2 bases and J by 2 bases, with 6 bases between them. Germline V gene sequence: CDR1 KGHSH, CDR2 LQKENI. CDR3 DNA sequence: TGTGCCAGCTCACCAGTTCGGCAAGAGACCCAGTACTTC. This encodes CASSPVRQETQYF.

The chain employs TRBV5-6 and TRBJ1-1; the D gene is possibly TRBD1 (6 bases). Trimming cost V 9 bases and J 4 bases, with 13 bases left between them. Germline assignment: CDR1 SGHDT and CDR2 YYEEEE. The CDR3 is made up of 12 amino acids. CDR3 loop: CATRMGATEAFF. DNA for the CDR3: TGTGCCACCCGAATGGGGGCCACTGAAGCTTTCTTT.

This chain joins TRBV13 and TRBJ2-7, with D unresolved. Trimming removed 0 bases at V and 2 bases at J, with 8 bases between. The CDR3 is 14 residues long. The germline V gene has CDR1 PRHDT and CDR2 FYEKMQ (reference sequence). CDR3 residues: CASSLGRAPYEQYF. The CDR3 coding sequence is TGTGCCAGCAGCTTAGGCCGGGCCCCCTACGAGCAGTACTTC.

The chain links TRBV6-1 to TRBJ2-7; D unclear. The CDR3 sequence is 13 residues long. Looked up from germline, CDR1 is MNHNS and CDR2 is SASEGT. V was clipped by 8 bases and J by 4 bases, with 15 bases between them. The CDR3 region is CASALWEQYEQYF. The CDR3 DNA reads TGTGCCAGCGCTTTGTGGGAACAGTACGAGCAGTACTTC.

This clone was seen just once. The rearrangement joins TRBV10-1 to TRBJ2-3, with D perhaps given as TRBD1 or TRBD2 (5 bases each). Germline V gives CDR1 WNHNN, CDR2 SYGVQD (reference sequence). The CDR3 length is 14 residues. V shed 6 bases and J shed 1 base, with 11 bases lying between them. The CDR3 is CASSQGPRTDTQYF. The CDR3 bases are TGCGCCAGCAGCCAGGGACCACGCACAGATACGCAGTATTTT.